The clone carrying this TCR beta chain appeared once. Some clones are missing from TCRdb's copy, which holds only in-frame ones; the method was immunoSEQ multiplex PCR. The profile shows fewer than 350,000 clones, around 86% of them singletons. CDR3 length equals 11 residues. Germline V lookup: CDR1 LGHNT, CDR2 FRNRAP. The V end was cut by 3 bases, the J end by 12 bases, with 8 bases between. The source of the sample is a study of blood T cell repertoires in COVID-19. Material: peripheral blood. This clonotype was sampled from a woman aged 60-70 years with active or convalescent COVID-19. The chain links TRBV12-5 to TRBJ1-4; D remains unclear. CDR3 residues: CASGLAGQLFF. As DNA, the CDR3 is TGTGCTAGTGGTTTAGCAGGCCAACTGTTTTTT.